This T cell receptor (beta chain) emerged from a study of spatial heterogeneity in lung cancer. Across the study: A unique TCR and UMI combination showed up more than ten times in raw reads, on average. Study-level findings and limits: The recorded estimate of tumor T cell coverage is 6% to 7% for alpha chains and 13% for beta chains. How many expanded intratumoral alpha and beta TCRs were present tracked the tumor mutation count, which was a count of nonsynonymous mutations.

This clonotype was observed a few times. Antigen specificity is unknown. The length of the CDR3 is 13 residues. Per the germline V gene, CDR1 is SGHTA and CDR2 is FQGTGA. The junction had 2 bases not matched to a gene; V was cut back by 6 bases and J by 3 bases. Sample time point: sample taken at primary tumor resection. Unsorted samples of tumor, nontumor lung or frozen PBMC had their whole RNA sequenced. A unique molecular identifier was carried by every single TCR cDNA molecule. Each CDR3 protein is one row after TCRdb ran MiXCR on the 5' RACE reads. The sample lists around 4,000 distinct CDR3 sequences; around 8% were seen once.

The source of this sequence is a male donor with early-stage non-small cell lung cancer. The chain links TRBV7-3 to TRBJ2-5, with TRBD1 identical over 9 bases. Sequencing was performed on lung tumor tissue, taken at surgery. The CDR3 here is CASSWTGEETQYF. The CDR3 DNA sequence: TGTGCCAGCAGTTGGACAGGGGAAGAGACCCAGTACTTC.